This passage covers 23 T cell receptor beta chains from one sample sequenced in a study of T cell responses to AZD1222 COVID-19 vaccine. Generated by immunoSEQ multiplex PCR, the TCRdb table keeps only in-frame clones and is missing some. The profile shows 45,000 to 55,000 clones, 65% to 85% of them singletons. Material: peripheral blood, obtained on day 0 of MenACWY control vaccination. The origin of the receptors is an adult in good health.

The gene calls are TRBV11-2 and TRBJ1-3; D call uncertain. Deletions cut 8 bases from V and 0 bases from J, with 17 bases between. CDR1 is SGHAT, CDR2 FQNNGV, per germline. The CDR3 runs 16 residues. The CDR3 region is CASASLTRSSGNTIYF. The CDR3, as DNA: TGTGCCAGCGCGTCTTTAACGAGGAGCTCTGGAAACACCATATATTTT.

The chain employs TRBV14 and TRBJ2-5, with D perhaps being TRBD1 or TRBD2 (5 bases each). Germline CDR1 reads SGHDN; CDR2 reads FVKESK. V was shortened by 4 bases and J by 3 bases, with 12 bases between the two germline ends. The length of the CDR3 is 14 residues. In DNA form, the CDR3 reads TGTGCCAGCAGCCCCCGGGGCTGGGAAGAGACCCAGTACTTC. Its protein product is CASSPRGWEETQYF.

This clone has just one count. Written as DNA, the CDR3 is TGCAGCGTTGAACTGGAGACCCAGTACTTC. It translates to CSVELETQYF. The rearrangement joins TRBV29-1 to TRBJ2-5; no firm D call. CDR1 and CDR2 (germline): SQVTM, ANQGSEA. V shed 2 bases and J shed 5 bases, with 3 bases lying between them. CDR3 size: 10 residues.

The gene calls are TRBV27 and TRBJ1-5; D perhaps matches TRBD1 (5 bases). The germline CDR1 and CDR2 sequences are MNHEY and SMNVEV (reference sequence). The CDR3 contains 18 residues. The V end lost 6 bases, the J end lost 3 bases, and 24 bases lay between the germline ends. As DNA, the CDR3 is TGTGCCAGCAGGAAAGGGACCACAGGACTCCGTACCAATCAGCCCCAGCATTTT. Residues: CASRKGTTGLRTNQPQHF.

V usage is TRBV4-2 and J usage is TRBJ2-5; the match to TRBD2 covers 8 bases. Germline trimming cut 1 base from V and 5 bases from J; bases unmatched to any gene: 0. Germline-derived CDR1 and CDR2 are LGHNA and YNFKEQ. CDR3 length equals 13 residues. CDR3 in amino acids: CASSQGGGETQYF. The CDR3 DNA reads as TGTGCCAGCAGCCAAGGCGGGGGGGAGACCCAGTACTTC.

V is TRBV6-6 and J is TRBJ2-2; 12 positions match TRBD2. CDR3 length equals 15 residues. Unmatched junction bases numbered 2, after V lost 6 bases and J lost 3 bases. Germline V lookup: CDR1 MNHNY, CDR2 SVGAGI (reference sequence). CDR3 region: CASRGTSGYTGELFF. The DNA of the CDR3 is TGTGCCAGCAGAGGGACTAGCGGGTACACCGGGGAGCTGTTTTTT.

The chain combines TRBV19 with TRBJ1-1; TRBD1 is a possible D gene (5 bases). CDR3 length: 13 residues. The V end lost 6 bases, the J end lost 6 bases, and 14 bases lay between the germline ends. CDR1 is LNHDA and CDR2 is SQIVND in the germline V gene (reference sequence). The CDR3 is CASSHQGRAEAFF. In DNA form, the CDR3 reads TGTGCCAGTAGCCACCAGGGCAGGGCTGAAGCTTTCTTT.

This clone was observed a single time. This chain connects TRBV19 to TRBJ1-1; D is ambiguous. This CDR3 has 15 amino acids. Germline lookup yields CDR1 LNHDA and CDR2 SQIVND (reference sequence). Trimming took 0 bases from V and 1 from J, leaving 9 bases between them. The CDR3 DNA reads as TGTGCCAGTAGTATAGATTCGTGGGGGAACACTGAAGCTTTCTTT. Its translation is CASSIDSWGNTEAFF.

The chain employs TRBV6-5 and TRBJ1-1; D is unresolved. Germline CDR1 reads MNHEY; CDR2 reads SVGAGI. The CDR3 runs to 14 residues. Trimming cost V 8 bases and J 0 bases, with 13 bases left between them. CDR3 DNA sequence: TGTGCCAGCGGAAGGCAGCTCATGAACACTGAAGCTTTCTTT. Its translation: CASGRQLMNTEAFF.

The genes are TRBV7-9 and TRBJ2-5; D is unclear. Trimming stripped 3 bases from V and 4 bases from J, with 12 bases between. Germline CDR1 SEHNR, CDR2 FQNEAQ (reference sequence). The CDR3 is 14 amino acids. The CDR3 loop is CASSFPTGGETQYF. Here the CDR3 DNA reads TGTGCCAGCAGCTTCCCGACTGGTGGAGAGACCCAGTACTTC.

The chain is built from TRBV5-1 and TRBJ2-3; 8 nucleotides agree with TRBD1. There are 15 residues in the CDR3. Germline V gene lookup returns CDR1 SGHRS and CDR2 YFSETQ. After removal of 2 bases from V and 4 bases from J, the junction contained 6 bases not matched to a gene. CDR3 bases: TGCGCCAGCAGCTTTCCGACAGGGGTTTCAGATACGCAGTATTTT. This encodes CASSFPTGVSDTQYF.

The rearrangement links TRBV21-1 to TRBJ2-7; the table calls TRBD1, which could not be checked here. TRBV21-1 is a recognized pseudogene. The CDR3 has 13 residues. This CDR3 is CASRRQGFDEQYF. CDR3 coding DNA: TGTGCCAGCAGAAGACAGGGTTTCGACGAGCAGTACTTC.

The chain links TRBV11-2 to TRBJ2-3; 8 nucleotides match TRBD2. Looked up from germline, CDR1 is SGHAT and CDR2 is FQNNGV. The ends lost 8 bases at V and 4 bases at J; junction bases unmatched: 11. The CDR3 is 15 amino acids. The CDR3 protein is CASEERRGVSDTQYF. The CDR3 bases are TGTGCCAGCGAAGAGAGGCGGGGGGTCTCAGATACGCAGTATTTT.

This clone was seen a handful of times. CDR3 DNA: TGTGCCAGCAGCAGGGACGGGATTTCCTACAATGAGCAGTTCTTC. Residues: CASSRDGISYNEQFF. The chain carries TRBV7-8 and TRBJ2-1, with D possibly called TRBD1 or TRBD2 (5 bases each). The V gene lost 5 bases and the J gene lost 1 base, with 12 bases spanning the gap. The CDR3 has 15 amino acids. Germline V CDR1 and CDR2: SGHVS, FQNEAQ. The entire variable domain, with the rest obtained from reference TRBV7-8 and TRBJ2-1, is as follows: GAGVSQSPRYKVAKRGQDVALRCDPISGHVSLFWYQQALGQGPEFLTYFQNEAQLDKSGLPSDRFFAERPEGSVSTLKIQRTQQEDSAVYLCASSRDGISYNEQFFGPGTRLTVL.

This chain uses TRBV29-1 with TRBJ1-2; D may be TRBD1 (5 bases). The V and J ends lost 8 bases and 4 bases respectively, with 14 bases between them. The germline V gene has CDR1 SQVTM and CDR2 ANQGSEA. The CDR3 consists of 12 residues. DNA of the CDR3: TGCAGCATTGGGACTTCCCTCTATGGCTACACCTTC. Translating it yields CSIGTSLYGYTF.

The chain links TRBV11-2 to TRBJ2-7, with unresolved D. This CDR3 contains 12 residues. Germline V gene sequence: CDR1 SGHAT, CDR2 FQNNGV. Trimming shortened V by 7 bases and J by 4 bases, and 11 bases separated the two germline ends. The CDR3 coding sequence is TGTGCCAGCACCCTAGACGGGTACGAGCAGTACGTC. Translated: CASTLDGYEQYV.

The chain is built from TRBV18 and TRBJ1-1; TRBD1 is a possible D gene (5 bases). This CDR3 has 17 residues. Per germline, CDR1 KGHSH and CDR2 LQKENI. The V gene lost 0 bases and the J gene lost 1 base, with 15 bases spanning the gap. CDR3 sequence: CASSPPGLQVGNTEAFF. In DNA form, the CDR3 reads TGTGCCAGCTCACCACCGGGACTGCAAGTGGGGAACACTGAAGCTTTCTTT. The full variable domain, in which reference TRBV18 and TRBJ1-1 provide the parts outside the CDR3, is NAGVMQNPRHLVRRRGQEARLRCSPMKGHSHVYWYRQLPEEGLKFMVYLQKENIIDESGMPKERFSAEFPKEGPSILRIQQVVRGDSAAYFCASSPPGLQVGNTEAFFGQGTRLTVV.

J is TRBJ2-7 and V is TRBV27; TRBD2 aligns across 9 bases. CDR3 size: 15 residues. Germline CDR1 and CDR2: MNHEY and SMNVEV (reference sequence). V was pared by 1 base and J by 3 bases, with 4 bases of the junction left unmatched. CDR3 in DNA: TGTGCCAGCAGTTTATTGGCGGGAGGGGTCTACGAGCAGTACTTC. Its protein product is CASSLLAGGVYEQYF.

The chain has TRBV29-1 and TRBJ1-4; weak D call: TRBD1 (6 bases). This CDR3 region has 15 residues. Trimming removed 7 bases at V and 3 bases at J, with 18 bases between. CDR1 SQVTM and CDR2 ANQGSEA come from the germline V gene. DNA for the CDR3: TGCAGCGCTAATGATGGGACATTCTCTAATGAAAAACTGTTTTTT. It specifies CSANDGTFSNEKLFF. The whole variable domain, remainder taken from reference TRBV29-1 and TRBJ1-4, is SAVISQKPSRDICQRGTSLTIQCQVDSQVTMMFWYRQQPGQSLTLIATANQGSEATYESGFVIDKFPISRPNLTFSTLTVSNMSPEDSSIYLCSANDGTFSNEKLFFGSGTQLSVL.

The table lists this clone with a count of one. The J gene is TRBJ1-2, the V gene TRBV25-1; TRBD1 is a possible D gene (5 bases). V was clipped by 4 bases and J by 5 bases, with 11 bases between them. CDR1 is MGHDK, CDR2 SYGVNS, per germline. This CDR3 is 13 amino acids long. CDR3 nucleotides: TGTGCCAGCAGTGTCGCAGGGAGTTATGGCTACACCTTC. This gives the protein CASSVAGSYGYTF.

This clone showed up just once. The chain uses TRBV10-3 and TRBJ1-2; the D is unclear. Trimming removed 10 bases at V and 4 bases at J, with 13 bases between. CDR3 size: 12 residues. The germline CDR1 and CDR2 sequences are ENHRY and SYGVKD. The CDR3 DNA follows: TGTGCCAGCTCGAACCCGACCTATGGCTACACCTTC. This gives the protein CASSNPTYGYTF.

The sample holds a few counts of this clone. J is TRBJ1-1 and V is TRBV4-1; tentatively, D is TRBD1 (5 bases). The V and J ends lost 0 bases and 4 bases respectively, with 15 bases between them. In germline, CDR1 is MGHRA, CDR2 YSYEKL. The CDR3 totals 16 residues. CDR3 residues: CASSQDLYRQGTEAFF. CDR3 coding DNA: TGCGCCAGCAGCCAAGATCTCTACAGGCAAGGCACTGAAGCTTTCTTT.

The chain uses TRBV5-5 and TRBJ1-3; D not certain. The V gene lost 0 bases and the J gene lost 4 bases, with 2 bases spanning the gap. Germline-derived CDR1 and CDR2 are SGHKS and YYEKEE (reference sequence). This CDR3 contains 12 residues. The CDR3 reads CASSLGGNTIYF. Here the CDR3 DNA reads TGTGCCAGCAGCTTGGGGGGAAACACCATATATTTT. Together with reference TRBV5-5 and TRBJ1-3, the CDR3 gives the full variable domain: DAGVTQSPTHLIKTRGQQVTLRCSPISGHKSVSWYQQVLGQGPQFIFQYYEKEERGRGNFPDRFSARQFPNYSSELNVNALLLGDSALYLCASSLGGNTIYFGEGSWLTVV.